This record looks at one TCR beta chain sequence and its context. Its target is not known. This record comes from a study of cytomegalovirus exposure and HLA in healthy donors. The germline V gene has CDR1 SGHKS and CDR2 YYEKEE (reference sequence). V shed 0 bases and J shed 4 bases, with 7 bases lying between them. CDR3 length equals 14 residues. The PCR contained 60 Vbeta and 13 Jbeta primers. TCRdb's copy holds only in-frame clones and misses some; the assay was immunoSEQ multiplex PCR. The sample carries 100,000 or so clones, 78% recorded once. Findings and limits, study-wide: The availability of immune exposure information extended only to CMV serostatus. Compared with the approximately 680-donor mean, an Asian-associated ancestry cluster reportedly had fewer N-insertions, according to a later analysis.

The material sequenced was PBMCs. The TCR comes from a woman aged 40 to 50 in good health and CMV-seropositive. This chain connects TRBV5-5 to TRBJ2-2; perhaps TRBD1 as D (6 bases). The CDR3 bases are TGTGCCAGCAGCTTGGAAGGGGGCACCGGGGAGCTGTTTTTT. This codes for CASSLEGGTGELFF.